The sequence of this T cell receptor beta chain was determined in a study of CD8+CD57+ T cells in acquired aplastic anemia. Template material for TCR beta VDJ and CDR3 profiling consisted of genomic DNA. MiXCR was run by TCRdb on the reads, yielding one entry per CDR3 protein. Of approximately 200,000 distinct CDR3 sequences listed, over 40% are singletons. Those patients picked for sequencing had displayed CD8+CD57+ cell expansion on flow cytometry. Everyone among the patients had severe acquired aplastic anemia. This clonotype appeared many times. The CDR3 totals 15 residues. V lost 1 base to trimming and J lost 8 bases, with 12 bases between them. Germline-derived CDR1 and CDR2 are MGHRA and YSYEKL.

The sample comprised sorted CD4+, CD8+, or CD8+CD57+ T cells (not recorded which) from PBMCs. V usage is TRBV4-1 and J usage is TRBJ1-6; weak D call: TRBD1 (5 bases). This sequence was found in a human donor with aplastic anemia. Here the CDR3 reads CASSQAARADSPLHF. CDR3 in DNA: TGCGCCAGCAGCCAAGCGGCCAGGGCTGATTCACCCCTCCACTTT.